These 28 T cell receptor beta chains were all obtained from the same sample, sequenced in a study of T cell clonotyping in hematopoietic cell transplantation. TCRdb's table, derived via immunoSEQ multiplex PCR, lists solely in-frame clones and lacks some. The table has about 36,000 clones, roughly 88% seen once. Sample: peripheral blood mononuclear cells. The receptor set was obtained from a middle-aged woman in good health. Some clones in this sample may be carry-over from other donors' samples.

The rearrangement links TRBV10-3 to TRBJ2-7, with D hard to call. This CDR3 contains 13 residues. Trimming removed 5 bases at V and 1 base at J, with 9 bases between. Germline V gene lookup returns CDR1 ENHRY and CDR2 SYGVKD. CDR3 nucleotide sequence: TGTGCCATCAGTTCGGACCGTTCCTACGAGCAGTACTTC. This codes for CAISSDRSYEQYF.

The chain combines TRBV29-1 with TRBJ1-2; D may be TRBD1 (5 bases). The V gene's germline CDR1 is SQVTM and CDR2 ANQGSEA. Trimming took off 5 bases at V and 4 bases at J, with 11 bases between the two ends. The CDR3 covers 12 residues. The CDR3 reads CSVSREGYGYTF. CDR3 DNA sequence: TGCAGCGTTAGCAGGGAGGGCTATGGCTACACCTTC.

J is TRBJ1-2 and V is TRBV28, with a tentative D call TRBD1 (5 bases). The CDR3 sequence is 14 residues long. Trimming took 10 bases from V and 4 from J, leaving 19 bases between them. Germline-derived CDR1 and CDR2 are MDHEN and SYDVKM. The CDR3 DNA is TGTGCCACCTGGTCCGACCCGGGACCCTATGGCTACACCTTC. It translates to CATWSDPGPYGYTF.

The chain has TRBV30 and TRBJ1-4; D unresolved. The CDR3 runs 13 residues. V was cut by 3 bases and J by 8 bases, with 13 bases left in between. CDR1 GTSNPN and CDR2 SVGIG come from the germline V gene (reference sequence). In DNA, the CDR3 is TGTGCCTGGAGGGGCATCCCTGGGGAAAAACTGTTTTTT. Amino acids: CAWRGIPGEKLFF.

J is TRBJ1-4 and V is TRBV30; tentative D call: TRBD1 (5 bases). V lost 2 bases to trimming and J lost 9 bases, with 13 bases between them. This CDR3 is built from 13 residues. CDR1 and CDR2 from the germline V gene are GTSNPN and SVGIG (reference sequence). The CDR3 spells CAWSPRPGQKLFF. CDR3 in DNA: TGTGCCTGGAGTCCTCGCCCGGGGCAAAAACTGTTTTTT. Complete variable domain (other parts from reference TRBV30 and TRBJ1-4): SQTIHQWPATLVQPVGSPLSLECTVEGTSNPNLYWYRQAAGRGLQLLFYSVGIGQISSEVPQNLSASRPQDRQFILSSKKLLLSDSGFYLCAWSPRPGQKLFFGSGTQLSVL.

This chain joins TRBV28 and TRBJ2-7; the match to TRBD2 covers 10 bases. This CDR3 is built from 14 residues. V lost 6 bases to trimming and J lost 3 bases; unmatched junction nucleotides: 5. Germline V gene data show CDR1 as MDHEN and CDR2 as SYDVKM. The DNA of the CDR3 is TGTGCCAGCAGCCTGTGGACTAGCGGCTACGAGCAGTACTTC. Translated: CASSLWTSGYEQYF.

This sequence joins TRBV23-1 and TRBJ1-1, with 10 positions matching TRBD1. TRBV23-1 is an ORF, with its function uncertain. J lost 0 bases, V lost 8 bases, and 12 bases had no gene match. The CDR3 runs to 17 residues. Here the CDR3 DNA reads TGCGCCAGCCTACCGGGACAGGGGAAGGGAATGAACACTGAAGCTTTCTTT. The encoded protein is CASLPGQGKGMNTEAFF.

This clone came up a few times. V gene TRBV18 combines with J gene TRBJ1-1; D uncertain. The CDR3 is 11 amino acids. The germline CDR1 and CDR2 sequences are KGHSH and LQKENI. With 5 bases removed from V and 8 bases from J, the gap between germline ends came to 9 bases. The CDR3 loop is CASSSREEAFF. CDR3 nucleotide sequence: TGTGCCAGCTCATCCCGGGAGGAAGCTTTCTTT.

Here the CDR3 DNA reads TGTGCCTGGAGTATCGGGCGGAGGGCAGATACGCAGTATTTT. This translates into CAWSIGRRADTQYF. The chain has TRBV30 and TRBJ2-3; D perhaps matches TRBD2 (6 bases). The CDR3 covers 14 residues. Germline lookup yields CDR1 GTSNPN and CDR2 SVGIG (reference sequence). Trimming stripped 2 bases from V and 4 bases from J, with 13 bases between.

The chain uses TRBV4-1 and TRBJ2-3; 11 nucleotides agree with TRBD2. There are 16 residues in the CDR3. The J segment lost 0 bases and the V segment lost 2 bases, leaving 1 base of the junction unmatched. Germline V lookup: CDR1 MGHRA, CDR2 YSYEKL. This CDR3 reads CASSQRTSGSTDTQYF. The DNA for the CDR3 is TGCGCCAGCAGCCAAAGGACTAGCGGGAGCACAGATACGCAGTATTTT.

V and J are TRBV30 and TRBJ2-2; no definite D call. V dropped 0 bases and J dropped 8 bases, with 10 bases sitting between them. Per germline, CDR1 GTSNPN and CDR2 SVGIG (reference sequence). The CDR3 runs 13 residues. The CDR3 sequence is CAWSVTPLGELFF. CDR3 DNA: TGTGCCTGGAGTGTAACCCCCCTGGGGGAGCTGTTTTTT.

A few counts support this clone. The chain joins TRBV9 to TRBJ1-4; D gene ambiguous. Trimming stripped 0 bases from V and 6 bases from J, with 12 bases between. The CDR3 contains 15 residues. Germline V gene lookup returns CDR1 SGDLS and CDR2 YYNGEE. Written as DNA, the CDR3 is TGTGCCAGCAGCGTAGCTTGGGCTTTGGATGAAAAACTGTTTTTT. This gives the protein CASSVAWALDEKLFF.

The rearrangement links TRBV7-2 to TRBJ2-3, with 8 bases matching TRBD1. The germline gives CDR1 SGHTA, CDR2 FQGNSA. V was clipped by 6 bases and J by 5 bases; unmatched bases: 7. The CDR3 spans 14 residues. The CDR3 DNA sequence: TGTGCCAGCAGACCGGACAGGGTGGGAGATACGCAGTATTTT. The encoded protein is CASRPDRVGDTQYF.

This clone was counted only a few times. Here the CDR3 reads CASTQGGYEQYF. For the CDR3, the DNA is TGTGCCAGCACACAGGGGGGCTACGAGCAGTACTTC. The V and J genes are TRBV28 and TRBJ2-7; 8 nucleotides line up with TRBD1. Per the germline V gene, CDR1 is MDHEN and CDR2 is SYDVKM. J lost 3 bases, V lost 7 bases, and 2 bases had no gene match. This CDR3 comprises 12 residues.

The chain couples TRBV28 to TRBJ1-2; D is possibly TRBD1 (5 bases). CDR1 is MDHEN, CDR2 SYDVKM, per germline. The CDR3 is 13 amino acids. With 6 bases removed from V and 4 bases from J, the gap between germline ends came to 12 bases. In nucleotides, the CDR3 is TGTGCCAGCAGGGTAGACAGCGGCTATGGCTACACCTTC. Protein: CASRVDSGYGYTF.

This clone was observed a single time. This chain connects TRBV10-3 to TRBJ2-5; 7 positions agree with TRBD2. This CDR3 spans 13 amino acids. Losses at the gene ends were 2 bases for V and 5 bases for J; bases not matched to a gene: 2. The V gene's germline CDR1 is ENHRY and CDR2 SYGVKD. The CDR3 sequence is CAISERRGETQYF. The DNA of the CDR3 is TGTGCCATCAGTGAGAGGCGGGGGGAGACCCAGTACTTC.

The gene calls are TRBV4-1 and TRBJ1-3; no firm D call. With 1 base removed from V and 4 bases from J, the gap between germline ends came to 2 bases. Germline CDR1 is MGHRA and CDR2 is YSYEKL. This CDR3 is 12 amino acids long. The CDR3 DNA follows: TGCGCCAGCAGCCAAGGCGGAAACACCATATATTTT. This sequence encodes CASSQGGNTIYF.

The rearrangement joins TRBV30 to TRBJ2-2; perhaps TRBD1 as D (6 bases). This CDR3 comprises 15 residues. Trimming took off 0 bases at V and 6 bases at J, with 14 bases between the two ends. Germline-derived CDR1 and CDR2 are GTSNPN and SVGIG (reference sequence). CDR3 sequence reads: CAWSVPRQASGELFF. CDR3 DNA sequence: TGTGCCTGGAGTGTACCGAGACAGGCCTCCGGGGAGCTGTTTTTT.

This clone has just one count. The chain links TRBV15 to TRBJ2-2; D remains unclear. Germline V CDR1 and CDR2: LNHNV, YYDKDF (reference sequence). This CDR3 contains 14 residues. The ends were cut back, 0 bases at V and 5 bases at J, with 7 bases in the middle. CDR3 sequence (DNA): TGTGCCACCAGCAGAGATAAAGTGACCGGGGAGCTGTTTTTT. It yields the protein CATSRDKVTGELFF.

The chain is built from TRBV29-1 and TRBJ2-6; no clear D gene. The CDR3 covers 14 residues. The germline V and J ends were trimmed by 4 bases and 2 bases, with 9 bases remaining between them. Germline values: CDR1 SQVTM, CDR2 ANQGSEA. CDR3 nucleotide sequence: TGCAGCGTTGGGAACGGAACTGGGGCCAACGTCCTGACTTTC. Its translation is CSVGNGTGANVLTF.

CDR3 sequence: CASSYVAGDGEQYF. The CDR3 DNA follows: TGTGCCAGCAGTTACGTAGCGGGAGACGGCGAGCAGTACTTC. This chain uses TRBV6-5 with TRBJ2-7; the match to TRBD2 covers 9 bases. There are 14 residues in the CDR3. Per the germline V gene, CDR1 is MNHEY and CDR2 is SVGAGI. Losses at the gene ends were 2 bases for V and 6 bases for J; bases not matched to a gene: 5.

The J gene is TRBJ2-7, the V gene TRBV9; 9 nucleotides align to TRBD2. This CDR3 spans 14 amino acids. Germline CDR1 SGDLS, CDR2 YYNGEE. V lost 0 bases, J lost 3 bases, and 1 base stayed unmatched. CDR3 region: CASSVAAGGYEQYF. The CDR3 DNA reads TGTGCCAGCAGCGTAGCAGCGGGAGGCTACGAGCAGTACTTC.

The V and J genes are TRBV7-2 and TRBJ2-2; D uncertain. CDR3 length: 13 amino acids. Germline CDR1 reads SGHTA; CDR2 reads FQGNSA. The germline V and J ends were trimmed by 0 bases and 5 bases, with 4 bases remaining between them. This CDR3 reads CASSLAGTGELFF. As DNA, the CDR3 is TGTGCCAGCAGCTTAGCTGGGACCGGGGAGCTGTTTTTT.

J is TRBJ1-1 and V is TRBV7-3; D is ambiguous. Germline CDR1 and CDR2: SGHTA and FQGTGA. Trimming stripped 2 bases from V and 2 bases from J, with 9 bases between. The CDR3 extends over 14 amino acids. CDR3 bases: TGTGCCAGCAGCTTAGACACCGAAAACACTGAAGCTTTCTTT. Its protein product is CASSLDTENTEAFF.

As DNA, the CDR3 is TGCAGCGTCAACCCGACAGGGAACACTGAAGCTTTCTTT. Its protein is CSVNPTGNTEAFF. The chain couples TRBV29-1 to TRBJ1-1; a possible D gene is TRBD1 (6 bases). The CDR3 runs 13 residues. Germline values: CDR1 SQVTM, CDR2 ANQGSEA. V shed 6 bases and J shed 1 base, with 12 bases lying between them.

The CDR3 sequence is CASSVTGSLNTGELFF. CDR3 sequence (DNA): TGTGCCAGCAGCGTCACAGGGAGTCTGAACACCGGGGAGCTGTTTTTT. The chain recombines TRBV9 with TRBJ2-2; perhaps TRBD1 as D (6 bases). Trimming shortened V by 2 bases and J by 1 base, and 12 bases separated the two germline ends. Germline CDR1 and CDR2: SGDLS and YYNGEE. The CDR3 consists of 16 residues.

This clone was found a few times. The gene calls are TRBV15 and TRBJ2-7; 8 positions match TRBD2. CDR1 is LNHNV, CDR2 YYDKDF, per germline (reference sequence). The CDR3 sequence is 15 residues long. The V gene end was trimmed by 0 bases and the J gene end by 6 bases; junction bases not matched to a gene: 7. CDR3 sequence: CATSRDRAGAAEQYF. The CDR3 bases are TGTGCCACCAGCAGAGATCGAGCGGGGGCGGCCGAGCAGTACTTC.

The rearrangement joins TRBV7-2 to TRBJ2-3; possible D gene TRBD2, 6 bases. V lost 4 bases, J lost 3 bases, and 14 bases lay in between. CDR1 is SGHTA, CDR2 FQGNSA, per germline. CDR3 length: 15 amino acids. Written as DNA, the CDR3 is TGTGCCAGCAGCTCGGGCGGGGTGGAGACAGATACGCAGTATTTT. It encodes CASSSGGVETDTQYF. Complete variable domain (other parts from reference TRBV7-2 and TRBJ2-3): GAGVSQSPSNKVTEKGKDVELRCDPISGHTALYWYRQSLGQGLEFLIYFQGNSAPDKSGLPSDRFSAERTGGSVSTLTIQRTQQEDSAVYLCASSSGGVETDTQYFGPGTRLTVL.